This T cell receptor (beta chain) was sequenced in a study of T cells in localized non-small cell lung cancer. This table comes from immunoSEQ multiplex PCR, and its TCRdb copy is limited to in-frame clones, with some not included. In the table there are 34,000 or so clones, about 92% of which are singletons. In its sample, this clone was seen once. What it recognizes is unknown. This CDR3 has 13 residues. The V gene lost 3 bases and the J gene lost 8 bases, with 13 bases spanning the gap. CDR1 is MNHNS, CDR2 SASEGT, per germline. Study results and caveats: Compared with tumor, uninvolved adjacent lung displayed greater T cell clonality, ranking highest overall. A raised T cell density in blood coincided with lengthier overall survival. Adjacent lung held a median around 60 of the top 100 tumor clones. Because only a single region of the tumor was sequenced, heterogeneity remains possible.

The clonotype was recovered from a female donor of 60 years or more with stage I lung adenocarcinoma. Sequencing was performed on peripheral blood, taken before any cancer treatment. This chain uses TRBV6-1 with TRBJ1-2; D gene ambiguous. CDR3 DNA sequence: TGTGCCAGCAGTGACGTGCTTTTAGGGGGCTACACCTTC. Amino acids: CASSDVLLGGYTF.